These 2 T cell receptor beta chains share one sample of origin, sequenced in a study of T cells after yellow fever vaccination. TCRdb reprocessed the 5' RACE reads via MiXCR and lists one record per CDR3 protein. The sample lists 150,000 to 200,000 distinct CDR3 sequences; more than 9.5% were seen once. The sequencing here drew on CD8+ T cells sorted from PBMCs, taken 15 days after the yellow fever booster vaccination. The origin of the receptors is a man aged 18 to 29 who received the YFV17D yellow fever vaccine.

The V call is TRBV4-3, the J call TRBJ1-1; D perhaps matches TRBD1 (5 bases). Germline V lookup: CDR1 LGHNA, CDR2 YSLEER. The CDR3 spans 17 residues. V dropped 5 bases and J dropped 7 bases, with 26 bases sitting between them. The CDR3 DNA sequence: TGCGCCAGCAGCTACTCACCTACCCCGACAGCCTACAATGAAGCTTTCTTT. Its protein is CASSYSPTPTAYNEAFF.

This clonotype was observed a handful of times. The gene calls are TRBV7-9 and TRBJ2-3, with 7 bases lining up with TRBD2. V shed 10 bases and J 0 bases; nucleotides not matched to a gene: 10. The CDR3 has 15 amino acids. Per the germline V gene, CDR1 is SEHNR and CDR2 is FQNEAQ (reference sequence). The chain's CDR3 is CATSTGGTSTDTQYF. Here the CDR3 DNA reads TGTGCCACCTCCACCGGGGGGACTAGCACAGATACGCAGTATTTT.